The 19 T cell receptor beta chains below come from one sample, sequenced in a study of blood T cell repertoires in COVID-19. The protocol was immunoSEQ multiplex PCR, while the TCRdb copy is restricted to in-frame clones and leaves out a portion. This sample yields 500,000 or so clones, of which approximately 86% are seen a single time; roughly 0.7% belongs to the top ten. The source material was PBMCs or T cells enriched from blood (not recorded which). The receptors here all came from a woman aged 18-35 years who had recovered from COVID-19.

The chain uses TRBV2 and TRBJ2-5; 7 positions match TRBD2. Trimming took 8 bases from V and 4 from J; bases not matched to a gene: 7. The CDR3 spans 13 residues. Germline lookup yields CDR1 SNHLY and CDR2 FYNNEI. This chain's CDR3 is CASGGGPVETQYF. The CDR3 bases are TGTGCCAGCGGGGGGGGACCAGTAGAGACCCAGTACTTC.

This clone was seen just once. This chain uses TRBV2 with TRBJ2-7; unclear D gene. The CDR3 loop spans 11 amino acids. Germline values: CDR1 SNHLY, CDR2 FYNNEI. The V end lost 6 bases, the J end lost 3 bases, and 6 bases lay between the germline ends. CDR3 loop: CASRLNYEQYF. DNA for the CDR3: TGTGCCAGCAGACTAAACTACGAGCAGTACTTC.

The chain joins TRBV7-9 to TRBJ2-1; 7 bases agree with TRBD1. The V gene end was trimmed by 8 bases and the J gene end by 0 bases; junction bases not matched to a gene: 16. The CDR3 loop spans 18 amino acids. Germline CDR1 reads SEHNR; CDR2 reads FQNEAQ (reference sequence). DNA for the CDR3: TGTGCCAGCGAGGGGGCCTACGGAAAGGAGAGCTCCTACAATGAGCAGTTCTTC. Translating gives CASEGAYGKESSYNEQFF.

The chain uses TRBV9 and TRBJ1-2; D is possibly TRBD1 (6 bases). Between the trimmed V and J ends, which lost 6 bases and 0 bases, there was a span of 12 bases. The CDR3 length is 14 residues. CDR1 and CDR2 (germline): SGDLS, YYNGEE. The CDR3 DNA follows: TGTGCCAGCACGAGGACAGTCACTAACTATGGCTACACCTTC. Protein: CASTRTVTNYGYTF. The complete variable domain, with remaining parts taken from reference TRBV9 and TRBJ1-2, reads DSGVTQTPKHLITATGQRVTLRCSPRSGDLSVYWYQQSLDQGLQFLIQYYNGEERAKGNILERFSAQQFPDLHSELNLSSLELGDSALYFCASTRTVTNYGYTFGSGTRLTVV.

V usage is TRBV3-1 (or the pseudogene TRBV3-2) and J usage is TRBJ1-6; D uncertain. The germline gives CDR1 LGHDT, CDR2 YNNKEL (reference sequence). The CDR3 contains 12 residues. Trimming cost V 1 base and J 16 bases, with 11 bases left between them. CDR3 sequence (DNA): TGTGCCAGCAGCCAAGGATACCTCGCGCTCCACTTT. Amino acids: CASSQGYLALHF.

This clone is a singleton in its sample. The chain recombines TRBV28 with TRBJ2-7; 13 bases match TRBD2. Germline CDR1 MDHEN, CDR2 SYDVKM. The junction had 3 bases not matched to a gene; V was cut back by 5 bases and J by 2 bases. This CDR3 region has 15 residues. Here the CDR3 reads CASSRTSGGTYEQYF. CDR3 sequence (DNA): TGTGCCAGCAGTAGGACTAGCGGGGGAACCTACGAGCAGTACTTC.

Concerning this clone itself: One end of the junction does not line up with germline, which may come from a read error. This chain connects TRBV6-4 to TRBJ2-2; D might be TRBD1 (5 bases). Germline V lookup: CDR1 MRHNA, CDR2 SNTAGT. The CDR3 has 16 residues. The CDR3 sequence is CATSHDGQGRPGELFF. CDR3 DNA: TGTGCCACCAGTCATGATGGGCAGGGTCGCCCCGGGGAGCTGTTTTTT.

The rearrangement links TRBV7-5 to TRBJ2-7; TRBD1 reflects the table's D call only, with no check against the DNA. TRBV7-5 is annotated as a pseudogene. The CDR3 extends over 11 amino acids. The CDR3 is CARSFDGTDYF. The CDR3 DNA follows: TGTGCCAGAAGCTTCGACGGGACAGACTACTTC.

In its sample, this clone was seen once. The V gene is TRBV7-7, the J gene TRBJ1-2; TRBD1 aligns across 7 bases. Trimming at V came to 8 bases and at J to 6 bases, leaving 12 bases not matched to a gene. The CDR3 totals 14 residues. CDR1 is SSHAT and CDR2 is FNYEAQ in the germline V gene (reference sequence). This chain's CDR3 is CASRTGLGANGYTF. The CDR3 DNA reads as TGTGCCAGCCGGACAGGCTTAGGGGCCAATGGCTACACCTTC. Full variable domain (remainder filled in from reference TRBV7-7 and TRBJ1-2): GAGVSQSPRYKVTKRGQDVTLRCDPISSHATLYWYQQALGQGPEFLTYFNYEAQPDKSGLPSDRFSAERPEGSISTLTIQRTEQRDSAMYRCASRTGLGANGYTFGSGTRLTVV.

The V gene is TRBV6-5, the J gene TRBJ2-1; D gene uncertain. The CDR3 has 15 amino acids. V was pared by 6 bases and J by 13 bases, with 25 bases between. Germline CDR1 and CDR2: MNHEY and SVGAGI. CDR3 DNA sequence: TGTGCCAGCAGATACGACTCGTTTACGGATTTTGAACAGTTCTTC. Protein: CASRYDSFTDFEQFF.

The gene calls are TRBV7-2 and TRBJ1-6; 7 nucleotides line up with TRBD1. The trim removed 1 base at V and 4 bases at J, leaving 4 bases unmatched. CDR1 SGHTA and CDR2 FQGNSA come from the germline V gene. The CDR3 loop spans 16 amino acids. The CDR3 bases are TGTGCCAGCAGCTTAGGGGACAGATATTATAATTCACCCCTCCACTTT. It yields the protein CASSLGDRYYNSPLHF.

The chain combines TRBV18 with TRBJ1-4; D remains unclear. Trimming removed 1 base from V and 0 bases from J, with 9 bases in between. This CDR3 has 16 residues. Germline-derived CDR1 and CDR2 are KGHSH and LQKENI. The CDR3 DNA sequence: TGTGCCAGCTCACCACTGGGCTCTCCAACTAATGAAAAACTGTTTTTT. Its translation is CASSPLGSPTNEKLFF.

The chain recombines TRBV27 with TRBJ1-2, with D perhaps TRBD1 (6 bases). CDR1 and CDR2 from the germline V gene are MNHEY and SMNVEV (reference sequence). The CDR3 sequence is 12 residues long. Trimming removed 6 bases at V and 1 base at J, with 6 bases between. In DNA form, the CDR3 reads TGTGCCAGCAGACAGGGTAACTATGGCTACACCTTC. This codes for CASRQGNYGYTF.

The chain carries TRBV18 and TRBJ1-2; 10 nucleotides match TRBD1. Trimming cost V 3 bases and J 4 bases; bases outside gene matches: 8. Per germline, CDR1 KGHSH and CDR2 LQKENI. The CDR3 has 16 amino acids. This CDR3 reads CASSPGTGDNGYGYTF. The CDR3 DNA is TGTGCCAGCTCACCCGGGACAGGGGACAATGGCTATGGCTACACCTTC. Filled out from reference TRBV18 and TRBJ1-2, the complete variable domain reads NAGVMQNPRHLVRRRGQEARLRCSPMKGHSHVYWYRQLPEEGLKFMVYLQKENIIDESGMPKERFSAEFPKEGPSILRIQQVVRGDSAAYFCASSPGTGDNGYGYTFGSGTRLTVV.

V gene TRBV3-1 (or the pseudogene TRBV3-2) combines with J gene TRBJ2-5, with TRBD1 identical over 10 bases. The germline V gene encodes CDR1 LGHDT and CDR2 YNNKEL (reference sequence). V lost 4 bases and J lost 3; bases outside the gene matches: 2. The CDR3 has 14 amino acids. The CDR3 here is CASSPGTGEETQYF. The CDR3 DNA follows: TGTGCCAGCAGCCCCGGGACAGGGGAAGAGACCCAGTACTTC.

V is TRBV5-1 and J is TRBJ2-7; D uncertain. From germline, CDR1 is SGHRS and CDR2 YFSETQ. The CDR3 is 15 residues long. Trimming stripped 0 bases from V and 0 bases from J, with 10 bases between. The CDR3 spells CASSLDLSHSYEQYF. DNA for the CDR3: TGCGCCAGCAGCTTGGACCTATCCCACTCCTACGAGCAGTACTTC.

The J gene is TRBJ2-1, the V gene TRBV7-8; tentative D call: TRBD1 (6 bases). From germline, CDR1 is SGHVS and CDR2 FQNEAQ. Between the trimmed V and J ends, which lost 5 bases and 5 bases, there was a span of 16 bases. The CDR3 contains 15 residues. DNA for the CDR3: TGTGCCAGCAGCAAAAACAGGGTCGGGAACAATGAGCAGTTCTTC. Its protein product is CASSKNRVGNNEQFF.

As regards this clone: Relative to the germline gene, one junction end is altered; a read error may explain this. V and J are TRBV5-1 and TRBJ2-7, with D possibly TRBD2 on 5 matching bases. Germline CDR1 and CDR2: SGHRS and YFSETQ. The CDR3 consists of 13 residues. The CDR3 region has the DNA TGCGCCAGCAGCTTGGATGGTGGGCAGGAGGAAATCTTC. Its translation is CASSLDGGQEEIF.

CDR3 residues: CSVTVFATGTEAFF. In nucleotides, the CDR3 is TGCAGCGTTACGGTATTCGCTACAGGCACTGAAGCTTTCTTT. V gene TRBV29-1 combines with J gene TRBJ1-1, with D perhaps TRBD1 (5 bases). Germline V gene data show CDR1 as SQVTM and CDR2 as ANQGSEA. V dropped 5 bases and J dropped 4 bases, with 17 bases sitting between them. The CDR3 spans 14 residues. The whole variable domain, filled in from reference TRBV29-1 and TRBJ1-1, reads SAVISQKPSRDICQRGTSLTIQCQVDSQVTMMFWYRQQPGQSLTLIATANQGSEATYESGFVIDKFPISRPNLTFSTLTVSNMSPEDSSIYLCSVTVFATGTEAFFGQGTRLTVV.